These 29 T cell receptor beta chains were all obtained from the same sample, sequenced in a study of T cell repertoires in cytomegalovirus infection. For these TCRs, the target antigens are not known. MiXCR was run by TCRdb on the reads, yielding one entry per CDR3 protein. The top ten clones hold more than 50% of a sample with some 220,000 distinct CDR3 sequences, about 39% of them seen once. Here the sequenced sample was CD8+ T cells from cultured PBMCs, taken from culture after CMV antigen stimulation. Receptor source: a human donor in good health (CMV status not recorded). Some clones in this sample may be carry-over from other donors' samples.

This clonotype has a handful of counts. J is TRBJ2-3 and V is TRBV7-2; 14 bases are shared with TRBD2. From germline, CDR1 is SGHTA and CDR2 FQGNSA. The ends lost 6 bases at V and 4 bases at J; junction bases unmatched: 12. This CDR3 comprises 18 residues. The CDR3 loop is CASSPGTSGSKFPDTQYF. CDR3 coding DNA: TGTGCCAGCAGTCCCGGGACTAGCGGGAGTAAATTCCCAGATACGCAGTATTTT.

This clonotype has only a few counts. The CDR3 nucleotides read TGTGCCAGCAGCCAAGGAACTTCCTTAAATACGCAGTATTTT. Its translation: CASSQGTSLNTQYF. The rearrangement joins TRBV3-1 to TRBJ2-3; D ambiguous. V was clipped by 1 base and J by 7 bases, with 12 bases between them. CDR3 size: 14 residues. Germline-derived CDR1 and CDR2 are LGHDT and YNNKEL (reference sequence).

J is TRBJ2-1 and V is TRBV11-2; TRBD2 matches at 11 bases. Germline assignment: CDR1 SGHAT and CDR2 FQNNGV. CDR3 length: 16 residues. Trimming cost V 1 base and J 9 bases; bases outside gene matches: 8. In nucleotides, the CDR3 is TGTGCCAGCAGCTTAGGGGTTAGCGGGAGGGCCAGTGAGCAGTTCTTC. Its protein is CASSLGVSGRASEQFF.

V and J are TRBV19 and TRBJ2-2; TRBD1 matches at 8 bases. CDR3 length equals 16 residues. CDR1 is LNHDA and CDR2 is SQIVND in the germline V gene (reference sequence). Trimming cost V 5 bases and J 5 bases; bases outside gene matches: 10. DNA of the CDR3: TGTGCCAGTAGTGGAACCGGGACAGGTTGGACCGGGGAGCTGTTTTTT. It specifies CASSGTGTGWTGELFF.

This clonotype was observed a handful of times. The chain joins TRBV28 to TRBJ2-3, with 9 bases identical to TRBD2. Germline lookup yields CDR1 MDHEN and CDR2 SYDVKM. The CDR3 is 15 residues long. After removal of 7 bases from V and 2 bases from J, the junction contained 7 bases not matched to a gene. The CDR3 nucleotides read TGTGCCAGCATCTCAGGACTAGCGATCACAGATACGCAGTATTTT. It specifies CASISGLAITDTQYF.

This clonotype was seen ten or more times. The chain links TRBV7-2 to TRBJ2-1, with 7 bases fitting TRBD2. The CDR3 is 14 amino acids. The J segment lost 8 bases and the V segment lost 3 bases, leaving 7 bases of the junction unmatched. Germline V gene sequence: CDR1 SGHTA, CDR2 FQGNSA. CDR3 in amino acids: CASSFVTSSYEQFF. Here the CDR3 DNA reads TGTGCCAGCAGCTTCGTGACTAGCAGCTATGAGCAGTTCTTC.

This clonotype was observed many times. The CDR3 DNA sequence: TGTGCCAGCAGTTTAGATATTAACAGCCTAGGTATTCAAGGTCAGCCCCAGCATTTT. Protein sequence: CASSLDINSLGIQGQPQHF. This chain connects TRBV12-3 or TRBV12-4 to TRBJ1-5; D not certain. Trimming took 1 base from V and 6 from J, leaving 25 bases between them. The CDR3 is made up of 19 amino acids.

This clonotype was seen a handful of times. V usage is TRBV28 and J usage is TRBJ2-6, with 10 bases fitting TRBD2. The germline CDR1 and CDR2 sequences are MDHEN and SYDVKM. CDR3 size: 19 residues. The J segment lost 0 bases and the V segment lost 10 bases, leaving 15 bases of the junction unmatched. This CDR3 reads CATMRLAGERRSGANVLTF. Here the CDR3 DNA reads TGTGCCACTATGAGGCTAGCGGGAGAAAGACGCTCTGGGGCCAACGTCCTGACTTTC.

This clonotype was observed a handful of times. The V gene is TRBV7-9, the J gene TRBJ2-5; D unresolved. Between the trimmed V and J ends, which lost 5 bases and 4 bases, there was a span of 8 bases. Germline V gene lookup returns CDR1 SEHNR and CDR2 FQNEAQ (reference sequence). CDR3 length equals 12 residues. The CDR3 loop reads CASSPPPETQYF. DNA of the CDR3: TGTGCCAGCAGCCCTCCGCCAGAGACCCAGTACTTC.

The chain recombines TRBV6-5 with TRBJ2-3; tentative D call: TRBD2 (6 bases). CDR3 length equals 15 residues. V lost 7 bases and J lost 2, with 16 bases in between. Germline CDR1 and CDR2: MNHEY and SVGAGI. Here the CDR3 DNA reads TGTGCCAGCACCCCCCAGGGAGGATTCACAGATACGCAGTATTTT. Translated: CASTPQGGFTDTQYF.

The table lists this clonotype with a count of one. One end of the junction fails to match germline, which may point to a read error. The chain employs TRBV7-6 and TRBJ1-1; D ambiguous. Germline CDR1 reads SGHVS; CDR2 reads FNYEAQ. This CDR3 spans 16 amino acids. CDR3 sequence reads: CASSPRVGTSNTEAVF. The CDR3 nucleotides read TGTGCCAGCAGCCCCCGGGTAGGAACCTCGAACACTGAAGCTGTCTTT.

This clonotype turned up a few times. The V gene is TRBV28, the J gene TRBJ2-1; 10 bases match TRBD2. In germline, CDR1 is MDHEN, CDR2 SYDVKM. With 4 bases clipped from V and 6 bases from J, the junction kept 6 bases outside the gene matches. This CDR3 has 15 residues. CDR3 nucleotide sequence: TGTGCCAGCAGTTCGGGACTAGCGTTGGGCAATGAGCAGTTCTTC. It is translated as CASSSGLALGNEQFF.

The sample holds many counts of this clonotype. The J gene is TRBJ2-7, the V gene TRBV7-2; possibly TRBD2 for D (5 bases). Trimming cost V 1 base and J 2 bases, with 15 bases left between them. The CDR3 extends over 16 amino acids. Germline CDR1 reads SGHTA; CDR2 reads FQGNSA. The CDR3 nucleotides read TGTGCCAGCAGCTTAGGAGCCGGGGTAATGACCTACGAGCAGTACTTC. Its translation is CASSLGAGVMTYEQYF.

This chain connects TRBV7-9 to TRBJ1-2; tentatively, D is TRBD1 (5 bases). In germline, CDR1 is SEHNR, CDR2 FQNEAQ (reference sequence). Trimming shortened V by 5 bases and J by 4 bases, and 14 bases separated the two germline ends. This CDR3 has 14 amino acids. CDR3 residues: CASSPGPILYGYTF. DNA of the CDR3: TGTGCCAGCAGCCCGGGACCGATCCTCTATGGCTACACCTTC.

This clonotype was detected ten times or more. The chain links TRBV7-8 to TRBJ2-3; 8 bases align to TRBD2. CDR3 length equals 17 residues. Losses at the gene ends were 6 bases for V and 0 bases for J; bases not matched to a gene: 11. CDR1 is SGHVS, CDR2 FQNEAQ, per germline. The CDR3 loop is CASSLSLAGSSTDTQYF. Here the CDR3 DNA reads TGTGCCAGCAGTTTATCCCTAGCGGGTTCTAGCACAGATACGCAGTATTTT.

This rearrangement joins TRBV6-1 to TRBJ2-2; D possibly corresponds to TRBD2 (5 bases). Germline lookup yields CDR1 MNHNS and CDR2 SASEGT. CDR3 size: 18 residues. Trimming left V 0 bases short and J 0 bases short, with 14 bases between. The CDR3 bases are TGTGCCAGCAGTGAAGCAGGATGGGAGACTACGAACACCGGGGAGCTGTTTTTT. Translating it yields CASSEAGWETTNTGELFF.

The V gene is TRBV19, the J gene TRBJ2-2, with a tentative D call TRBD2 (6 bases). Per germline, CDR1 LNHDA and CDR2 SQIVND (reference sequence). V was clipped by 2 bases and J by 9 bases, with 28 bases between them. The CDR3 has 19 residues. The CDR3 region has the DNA TGTGCCAGTAGTATAAGGGGATGGGAAATACGACAGAGGACTAGGGAGCTGTTTTTT. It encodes CASSIRGWEIRQRTRELFF.

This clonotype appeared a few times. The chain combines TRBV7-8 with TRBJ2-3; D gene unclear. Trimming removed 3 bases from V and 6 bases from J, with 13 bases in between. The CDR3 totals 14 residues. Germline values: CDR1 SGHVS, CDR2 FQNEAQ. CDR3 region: CASSLGWEDDTQYF. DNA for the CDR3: TGTGCCAGCAGCTTGGGCTGGGAAGATGATACGCAGTATTTT.

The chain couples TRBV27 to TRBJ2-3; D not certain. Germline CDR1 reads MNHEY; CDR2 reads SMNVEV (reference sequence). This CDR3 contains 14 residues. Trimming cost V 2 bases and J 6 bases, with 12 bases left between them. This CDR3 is CASSLSPFGDTQYF. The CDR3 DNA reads TGTGCCAGCAGTTTAAGTCCCTTCGGGGATACGCAGTATTTT.

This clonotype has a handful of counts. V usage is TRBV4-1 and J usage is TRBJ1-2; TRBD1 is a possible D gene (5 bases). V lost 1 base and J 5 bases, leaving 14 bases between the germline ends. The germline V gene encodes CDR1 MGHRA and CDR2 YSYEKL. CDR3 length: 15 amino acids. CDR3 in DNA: TGCGCCAGCAGCCAAGGAACGGGACTGGGGTATGGCTACACCTTC. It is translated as CASSQGTGLGYGYTF.

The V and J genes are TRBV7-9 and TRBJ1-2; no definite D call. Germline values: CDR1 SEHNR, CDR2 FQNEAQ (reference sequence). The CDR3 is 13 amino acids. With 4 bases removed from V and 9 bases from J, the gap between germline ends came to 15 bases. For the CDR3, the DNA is TGTGCCAGCAGCTCCTCCGGCGCTATGAGCTACACCTTC. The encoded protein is CASSSSGAMSYTF.

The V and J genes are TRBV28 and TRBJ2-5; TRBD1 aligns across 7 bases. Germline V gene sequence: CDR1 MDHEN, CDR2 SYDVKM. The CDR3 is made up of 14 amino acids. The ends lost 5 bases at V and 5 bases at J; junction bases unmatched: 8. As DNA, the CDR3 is TGTGCCAGCAGTGGCAGACAGGGTTCGGAGACCCAGTACTTC. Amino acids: CASSGRQGSETQYF.

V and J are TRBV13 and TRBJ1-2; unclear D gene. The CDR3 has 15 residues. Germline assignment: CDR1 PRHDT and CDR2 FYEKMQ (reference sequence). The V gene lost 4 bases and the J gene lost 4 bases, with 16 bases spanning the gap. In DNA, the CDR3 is TGTGCCAGCAGCTCGTCGACCAACTTTGTCTATGGCTACACCTTC. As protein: CASSSSTNFVYGYTF. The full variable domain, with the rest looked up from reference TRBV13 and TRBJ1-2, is AAGVIQSPRHLIKEKRETATLKCYPIPRHDTVYWYQQGPGQDPQFLISFYEKMQSDKGSIPDRFSAQQFSDYHSELNMSSLELGDSALYFCASSSSTNFVYGYTFGSGTRLTVV.

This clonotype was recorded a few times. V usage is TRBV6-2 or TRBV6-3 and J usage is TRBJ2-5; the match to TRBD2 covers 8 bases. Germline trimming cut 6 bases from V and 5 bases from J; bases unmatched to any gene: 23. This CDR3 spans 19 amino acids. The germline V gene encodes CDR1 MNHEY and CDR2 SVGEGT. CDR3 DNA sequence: TGTGCCAGCAGCTCCCCGGAGGGAGCGGGAGAAGGGATCTCGGAGACCCAGTACTTC. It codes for CASSSPEGAGEGISETQYF.

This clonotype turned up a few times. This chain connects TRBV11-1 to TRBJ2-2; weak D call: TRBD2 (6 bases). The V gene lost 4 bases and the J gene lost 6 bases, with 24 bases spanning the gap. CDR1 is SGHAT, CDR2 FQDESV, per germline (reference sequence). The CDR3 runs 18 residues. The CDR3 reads CASSSGDSFTPLAGELFF. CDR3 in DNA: TGTGCCAGCAGCTCTGGGGACTCGTTTACCCCTCTCGCCGGGGAGCTGTTTTTT. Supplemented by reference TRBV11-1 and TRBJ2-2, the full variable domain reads EAEVAQSPRYKITEKSQAVAFWCDPISGHATLYWYRQILGQGPELLVQFQDESVVDDSQLPKDRFSAERLKGVDSTLKIQPAELGDSAMYLCASSSGDSFTPLAGELFFGEGSRLTVL.

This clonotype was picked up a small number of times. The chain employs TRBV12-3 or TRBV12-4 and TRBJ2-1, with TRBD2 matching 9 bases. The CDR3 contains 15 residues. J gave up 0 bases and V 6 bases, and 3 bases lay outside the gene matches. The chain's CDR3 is CASSPSGASYNEQFF. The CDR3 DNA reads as TGTGCCAGCAGCCCTAGCGGGGCCTCCTACAATGAGCAGTTCTTC.

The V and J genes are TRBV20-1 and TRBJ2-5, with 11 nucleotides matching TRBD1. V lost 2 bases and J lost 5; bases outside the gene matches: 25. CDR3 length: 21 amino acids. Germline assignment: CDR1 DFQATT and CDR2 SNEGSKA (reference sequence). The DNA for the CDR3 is TGCAGTGCTAGATCCAACGGCGGGGACAGGGGGAATCCTGGACCCGGGGAGACCCAGTACTTC. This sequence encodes CSARSNGGDRGNPGPGETQYF.

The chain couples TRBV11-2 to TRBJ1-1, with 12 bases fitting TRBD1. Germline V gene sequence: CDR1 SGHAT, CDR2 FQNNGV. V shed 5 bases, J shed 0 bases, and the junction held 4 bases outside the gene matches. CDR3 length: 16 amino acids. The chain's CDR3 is CASSRWDRGLNTEAFF. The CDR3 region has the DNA TGTGCCAGCAGCCGTTGGGACAGGGGGCTGAACACTGAAGCTTTCTTT.

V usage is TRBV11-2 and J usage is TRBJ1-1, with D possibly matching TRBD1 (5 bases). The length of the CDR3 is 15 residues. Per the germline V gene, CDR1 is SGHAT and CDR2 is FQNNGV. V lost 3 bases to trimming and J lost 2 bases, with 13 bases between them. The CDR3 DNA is TGTGCCAGCAGCTTGTACAGGTCTTTAAACACTGAAGCTTTCTTT. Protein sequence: CASSLYRSLNTEAFF. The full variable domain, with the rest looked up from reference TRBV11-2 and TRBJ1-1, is EAGVAQSPRYKIIEKRQSVAFWCNPISGHATLYWYQQILGQGPKLLIQFQNNGVVDDSQLPKDRFSAERLKGVDSTLKIQPAKLEDSAVYLCASSLYRSLNTEAFFGQGTRLTVV.